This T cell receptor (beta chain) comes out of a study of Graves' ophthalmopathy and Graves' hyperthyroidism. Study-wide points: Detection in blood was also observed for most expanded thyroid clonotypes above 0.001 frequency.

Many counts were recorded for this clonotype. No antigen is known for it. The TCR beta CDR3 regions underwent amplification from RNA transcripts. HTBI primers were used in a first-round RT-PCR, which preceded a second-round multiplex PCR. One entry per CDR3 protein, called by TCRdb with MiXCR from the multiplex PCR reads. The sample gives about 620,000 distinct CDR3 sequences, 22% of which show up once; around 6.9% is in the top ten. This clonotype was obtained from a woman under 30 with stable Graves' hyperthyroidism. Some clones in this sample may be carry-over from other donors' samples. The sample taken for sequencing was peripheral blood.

Written as DNA, the CDR3 is TGTGCCAGCAGCAAGCGGACTCCGAACACCGGGGAGCTGTTTTTT. Translated: CASSKRTPNTGELFF. The chain joins TRBV14 to TRBJ2-2, with D perhaps matching TRBD2 (5 bases). The V gene lost 5 bases and the J gene lost 0 bases, with 10 bases spanning the gap. The CDR3 covers 15 residues. CDR1 is SGHDN, CDR2 FVKESK, per germline.